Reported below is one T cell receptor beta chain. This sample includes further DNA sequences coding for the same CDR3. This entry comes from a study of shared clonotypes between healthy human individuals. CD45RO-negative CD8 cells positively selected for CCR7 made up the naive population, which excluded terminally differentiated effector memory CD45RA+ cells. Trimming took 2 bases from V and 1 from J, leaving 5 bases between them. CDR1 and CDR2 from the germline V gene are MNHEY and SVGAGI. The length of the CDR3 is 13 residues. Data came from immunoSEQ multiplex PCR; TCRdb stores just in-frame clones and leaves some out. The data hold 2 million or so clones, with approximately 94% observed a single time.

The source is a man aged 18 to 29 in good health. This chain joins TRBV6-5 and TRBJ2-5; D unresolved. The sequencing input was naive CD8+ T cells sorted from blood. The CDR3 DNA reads TGTGCCAGCAGTTACAGTCTCCAAGAGACCCAGTACTTC. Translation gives CASSYSLQETQYF.